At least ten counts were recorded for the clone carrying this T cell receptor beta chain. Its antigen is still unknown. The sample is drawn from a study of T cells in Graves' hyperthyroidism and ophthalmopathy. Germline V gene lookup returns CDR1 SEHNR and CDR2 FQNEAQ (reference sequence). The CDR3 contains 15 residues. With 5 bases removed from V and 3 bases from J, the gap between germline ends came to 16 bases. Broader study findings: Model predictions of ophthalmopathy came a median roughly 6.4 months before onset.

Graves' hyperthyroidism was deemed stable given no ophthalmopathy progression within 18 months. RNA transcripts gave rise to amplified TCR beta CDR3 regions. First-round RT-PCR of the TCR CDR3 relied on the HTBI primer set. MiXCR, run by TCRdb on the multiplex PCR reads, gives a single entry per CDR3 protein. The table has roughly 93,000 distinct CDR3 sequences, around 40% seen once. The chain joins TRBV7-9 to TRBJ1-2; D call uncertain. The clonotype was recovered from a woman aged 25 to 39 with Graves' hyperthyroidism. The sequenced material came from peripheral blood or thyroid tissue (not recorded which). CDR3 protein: CASSPGGLGHYGYTF. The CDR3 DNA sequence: TGTGCCAGCAGCCCTGGCGGTTTGGGTCACTATGGCTACACCTTC. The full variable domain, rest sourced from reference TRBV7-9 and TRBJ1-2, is DTGVSQNPRHKITKRGQNVTFRCDPISEHNRLYWYRQTLGQGPEFLTYFQNEAQLEKSRLLSDRFSAERPKGSFSTLEIQRTEQGDSAMYLCASSPGGLGHYGYTFGSGTRLTVV.